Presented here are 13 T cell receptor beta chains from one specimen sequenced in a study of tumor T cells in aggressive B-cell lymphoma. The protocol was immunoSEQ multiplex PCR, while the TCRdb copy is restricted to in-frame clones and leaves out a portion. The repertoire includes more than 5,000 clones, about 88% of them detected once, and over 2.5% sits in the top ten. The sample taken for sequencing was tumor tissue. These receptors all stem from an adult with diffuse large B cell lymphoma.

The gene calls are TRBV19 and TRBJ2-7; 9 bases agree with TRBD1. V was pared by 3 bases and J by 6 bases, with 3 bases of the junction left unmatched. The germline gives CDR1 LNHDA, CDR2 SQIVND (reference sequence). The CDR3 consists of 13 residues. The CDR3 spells CASSMDRGGEQYF. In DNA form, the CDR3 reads TGTGCCAGTAGTATGGACAGGGGAGGCGAGCAGTACTTC.

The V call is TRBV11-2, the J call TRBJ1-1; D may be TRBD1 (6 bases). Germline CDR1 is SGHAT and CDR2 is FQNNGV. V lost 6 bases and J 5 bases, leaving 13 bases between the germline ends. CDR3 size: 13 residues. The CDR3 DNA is TGTGCCAGCAGGGGAGGGGGGCGAACTGAAGCTTTCTTT. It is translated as CASRGGGRTEAFF. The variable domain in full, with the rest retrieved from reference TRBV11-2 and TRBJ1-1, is EAGVAQSPRYKIIEKRQSVAFWCNPISGHATLYWYQQILGQGPKLLIQFQNNGVVDDSQLPKDRFSAERLKGVDSTLKIQPAKLEDSAVYLCASRGGGRTEAFFGQGTRLTVV.

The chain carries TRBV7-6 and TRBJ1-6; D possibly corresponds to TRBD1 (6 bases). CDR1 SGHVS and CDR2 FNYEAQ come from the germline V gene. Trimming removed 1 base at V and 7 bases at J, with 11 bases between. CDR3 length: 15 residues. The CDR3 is CASSLEQGWNSPLHF. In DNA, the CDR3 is TGTGCCAGCAGCTTAGAGCAGGGGTGGAATTCACCCCTCCACTTT.

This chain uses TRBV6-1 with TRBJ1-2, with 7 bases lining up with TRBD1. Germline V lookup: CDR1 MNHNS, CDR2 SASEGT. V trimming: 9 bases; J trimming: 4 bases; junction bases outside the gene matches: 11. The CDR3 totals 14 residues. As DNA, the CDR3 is TGTGCCAGTCGAGAAGGGGGCGAGAGCTATGGCTACACCTTC. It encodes CASREGGESYGYTF.

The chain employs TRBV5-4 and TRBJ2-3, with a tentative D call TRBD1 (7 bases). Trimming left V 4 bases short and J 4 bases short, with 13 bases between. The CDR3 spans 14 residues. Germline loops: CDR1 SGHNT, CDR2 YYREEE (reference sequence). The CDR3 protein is CASSEDRDSDTQYF. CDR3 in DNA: TGTGCCAGCAGCGAAGACAGGGACTCAGATACGCAGTATTTT.

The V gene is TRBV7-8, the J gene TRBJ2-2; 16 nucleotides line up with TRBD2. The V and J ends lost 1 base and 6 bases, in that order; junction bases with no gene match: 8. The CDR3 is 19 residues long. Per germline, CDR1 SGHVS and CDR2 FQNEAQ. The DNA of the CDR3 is TGTGCCAGCAGCTTAGTGGGACTAGCGGGGGGGATAGGATCCGGGGAGCTGTTTTTT. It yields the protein CASSLVGLAGGIGSGELFF. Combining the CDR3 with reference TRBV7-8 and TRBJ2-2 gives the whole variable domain GAGVSQSPRYKVAKRGQDVALRCDPISGHVSLFWYQQALGQGPEFLTYFQNEAQLDKSGLPSDRFFAERPEGSVSTLKIQRTQQEDSAVYLCASSLVGLAGGIGSGELFFGEGSRLTVL.

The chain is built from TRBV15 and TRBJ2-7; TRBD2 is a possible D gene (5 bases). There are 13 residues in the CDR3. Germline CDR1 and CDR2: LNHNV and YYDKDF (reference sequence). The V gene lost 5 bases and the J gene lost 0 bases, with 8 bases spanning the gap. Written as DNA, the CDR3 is TGTGCCACCAGCCCCGGGGTCTCCTACGAGCAGTACTTC. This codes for CATSPGVSYEQYF.

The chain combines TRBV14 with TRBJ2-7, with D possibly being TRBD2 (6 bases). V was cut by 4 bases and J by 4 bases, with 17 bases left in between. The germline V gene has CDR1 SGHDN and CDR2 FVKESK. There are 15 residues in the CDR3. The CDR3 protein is CASSRGLSGDYEQYF. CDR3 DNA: TGTGCCAGCAGCCGAGGCTTGTCGGGAGATTACGAGCAGTACTTC.

The CDR3 coding sequence is TGTGCCAGCAGTTCTTTAGCGGGGGCCCTCCGTACGCAGTATTTT. This codes for CASSSLAGALRTQYF. The chain couples TRBV28 to TRBJ2-3; 9 nucleotides align to TRBD2. The trim removed 4 bases at V and 8 bases at J, leaving 10 bases unmatched. Germline values: CDR1 MDHEN, CDR2 SYDVKM. The CDR3 sequence is 15 residues long.

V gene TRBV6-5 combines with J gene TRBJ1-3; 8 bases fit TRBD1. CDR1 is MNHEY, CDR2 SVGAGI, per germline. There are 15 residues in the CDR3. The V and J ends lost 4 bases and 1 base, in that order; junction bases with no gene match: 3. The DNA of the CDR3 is TGTGCCAGCAGTTCCTGGACAGGGTCTGGAAACACCATATATTTT. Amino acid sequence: CASSSWTGSGNTIYF.

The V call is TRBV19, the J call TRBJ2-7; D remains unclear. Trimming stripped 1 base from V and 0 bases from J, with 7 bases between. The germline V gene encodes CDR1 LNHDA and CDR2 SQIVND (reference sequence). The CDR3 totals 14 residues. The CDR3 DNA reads TGTGCCAGTAGTATAGGTACAGACTCCTACGAGCAGTACTTC. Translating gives CASSIGTDSYEQYF.

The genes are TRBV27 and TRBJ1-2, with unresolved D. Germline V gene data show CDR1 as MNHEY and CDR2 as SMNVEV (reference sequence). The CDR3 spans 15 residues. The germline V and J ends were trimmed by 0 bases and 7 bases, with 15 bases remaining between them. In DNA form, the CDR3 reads TGTGCCAGCAGTTTATCGGGGAGAGGTATTAGTGGCTACACCTTC. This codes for CASSLSGRGISGYTF.

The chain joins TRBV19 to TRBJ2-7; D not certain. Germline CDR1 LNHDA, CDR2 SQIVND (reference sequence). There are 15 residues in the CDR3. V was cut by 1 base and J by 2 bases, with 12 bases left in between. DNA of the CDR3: TGTGCCAGTAGTATAGGCAAGCGATTTACCTACGAGCAGTACTTC. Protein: CASSIGKRFTYEQYF. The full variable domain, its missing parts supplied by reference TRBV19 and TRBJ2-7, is DGGITQSPKYLFRKEGQNVTLSCEQNLNHDAMYWYRQDPGQGLRLIYYSQIVNDFQKGDIAEGYSVSREKKESFPLTVTSAQKNPTAFYLCASSIGKRFTYEQYFGPGTRLTVT.